A single sample gave rise to the 21 T cell receptor beta chains below, sequenced in a study of low-dose radiotherapy and immunotherapy resistance in tumors. Both TCRalpha and TCRbeta chains were reverse transcribed with V-gene-specific primers. TCRs were put through about 20 PCR cycles of amplification with Phusion. A constant-region primer and the V-primer adapter served as the primer pair. TCRdb re-analysed the reads in MiXCR, keeping a single row per CDR3 protein. This sample carries 85,000 to 95,000 distinct CDR3 sequences, under 10% of them seen once, and the ten largest clones take under 1.1%. The time point was: before trial treatment. The sequences come from PBMCs, collected before treatment. The receptors were gathered from a male donor with prostate cancer.

This clonotype showed up many times. The chain couples TRBV10-3 to TRBJ1-1, with a tentative D call TRBD1 (5 bases). The germline CDR1 and CDR2 sequences are ENHRY and SYGVKD. With 0 bases removed from V and 1 base from J, the gap between germline ends came to 12 bases. The CDR3 contains 16 residues. In DNA form, the CDR3 reads TGTGCCATCAGTGAGTCGACGGCGGGGGGGAACACTGAAGCTTTCTTT. Translated: CAISESTAGGNTEAFF.

This clonotype occurred many times. The chain employs TRBV6-1 and TRBJ2-3; the match to TRBD1 covers 8 bases. Germline V CDR1 and CDR2: MNHNS, SASEGT. Trimming removed 8 bases from V and 2 bases from J; junction bases left unmatched: 9. The CDR3 loop spans 15 amino acids. CDR3 nucleotides: TGTGCCAGCGGACTCGGACAGGGATACACAGATACGCAGTATTTT. It specifies CASGLGQGYTDTQYF.

The rearrangement uses TRBV7-3 and TRBJ2-2, with D tentatively TRBD2 (5 bases). The CDR3 covers 14 residues. The V and J ends lost 8 bases and 0 bases respectively, with 10 bases between them. The germline V gene encodes CDR1 SGHTA and CDR2 FQGTGA. The CDR3 DNA reads TGTGCCAGCGGAGGAGGCGCGAACACCGGGGAGCTGTTTTTT. Its protein is CASGGGANTGELFF.

Ten or more counts support this clonotype. This rearrangement joins TRBV7-2 to TRBJ2-1, with TRBD1 identical over 8 bases. Losses at the gene ends were 3 bases for V and 4 bases for J; bases not matched to a gene: 5. Germline V gives CDR1 SGHTA, CDR2 FQGNSA. CDR3 length: 15 amino acids. The CDR3 protein is CASSLDRAGYNEQFF. The CDR3 DNA reads TGTGCCAGCAGCTTGGACAGGGCGGGATACAATGAGCAGTTCTTC. Using reference TRBV7-2 and TRBJ2-1 for the parts outside the CDR3, the full variable domain is GAGVSQSPSNKVTEKGKDVELRCDPISGHTALYWYRQSLGQGLEFLIYFQGNSAPDKSGLPSDRFSAERTGGSVSTLTIQRTQQEDSAVYLCASSLDRAGYNEQFFGPGTRLTVL.

This clonotype was seen ten or more times. The rearrangement joins TRBV20-1 to TRBJ2-5; D is perhaps TRBD1 or TRBD2 (5 bases each). Trimming cost V 6 bases and J 1 base, with 12 bases left between them. The germline gives CDR1 DFQATT, CDR2 SNEGSKA (reference sequence). CDR3 length equals 13 residues. The CDR3 here is CSAQRGIQETQYF. CDR3 DNA: TGCAGTGCCCAGAGGGGCATCCAAGAGACCCAGTACTTC.

The chain couples TRBV27 to TRBJ2-3; no clear D. V was pared by 5 bases and J by 0 bases, with 3 bases between. The CDR3 covers 12 residues. Germline assignment: CDR1 MNHEY and CDR2 SMNVEV (reference sequence). CDR3 sequence (DNA): TGTGCCAGCAGTGCGAGCACAGATACGCAGTATTTT. Its protein is CASSASTDTQYF.

In its sample, this clonotype was seen many times. The V and J genes are TRBV12-3 or TRBV12-4 and TRBJ2-7; D remains unclear. Trimming took off 1 base at V and 4 bases at J, with 5 bases between the two ends. The CDR3 loop spans 12 amino acids. The CDR3 DNA sequence: TGTGCCAGCAGTTTAGAAGTTTACGAGCAGTACTTC. It is translated as CASSLEVYEQYF.

At least ten counts were recorded for this clonotype. This chain links TRBV15 with TRBJ1-6; weak D call: TRBD1 (5 bases). Germline lookup yields CDR1 LNHNV and CDR2 YYDKDF (reference sequence). The CDR3 loop spans 18 amino acids. The germline V and J ends were trimmed by 3 bases and 0 bases, with 15 bases remaining between them. The DNA for the CDR3 is TGTGCCACCAGCAGCCGGGGCCAGACTCGCTCCTATAATTCACCCCTCCACTTT. Its translation is CATSSRGQTRSYNSPLHF.

This clonotype was recorded many times. V usage is TRBV12-3 or TRBV12-4 and J usage is TRBJ2-3; no clear D gene. The V end lost 3 bases, the J end lost 5 bases, and 9 bases lay between the germline ends. The CDR3 totals 13 residues. The CDR3 loop is CASSFHSEDTQYF. The CDR3 DNA reads as TGTGCCAGCAGTTTCCACTCGGAAGATACGCAGTATTTT.

This clonotype was found many times. V and J are TRBV20-1 and TRBJ2-4, with 9 positions matching TRBD1. The germline V gene has CDR1 DFQATT and CDR2 SNEGSKA (reference sequence). The V segment lost 5 bases and the J segment 8 bases; nucleotides outside the gene matches: 10. This CDR3 contains 14 residues. CDR3 nucleotides: TGCAGTGCTCGCCGGCGGGACAGGGTAGACATTCAGTACTTC. Amino acid sequence: CSARRRDRVDIQYF.

The V call is TRBV2, the J call TRBJ1-2; a possible D gene is TRBD1 (6 bases). The V gene lost 6 bases and the J gene lost 4 bases, with 18 bases spanning the gap. CDR3 length: 15 amino acids. Germline V gives CDR1 SNHLY, CDR2 FYNNEI. CDR3 sequence: CASRLEAGEGYGYTF. The CDR3 DNA sequence: TGTGCCAGCAGATTGGAGGCAGGGGAGGGCTATGGCTACACCTTC.

This clonotype was seen at least ten times. The chain carries TRBV28 and TRBJ2-7; the D gene is possibly TRBD2 (7 bases). The CDR3 runs 15 residues. Germline CDR1 reads MDHEN; CDR2 reads SYDVKM. V shed 6 bases and J shed 5 bases, with 20 bases lying between them. DNA for the CDR3: TGTGCCAGCAGCCCATCTAGCGGAGGGGGACACGAGCAGTACTTC. This gives the protein CASSPSSGGGHEQYF. Full variable domain (outside the CDR3, taken from reference TRBV28 and TRBJ2-7): DVKVTQSSRYLVKRTGEKVFLECVQDMDHENMFWYRQDPGLGLRLIYFSYDVKMKEKGDIPEGYSVSREKKERFSLILESASTNQTSMYLCASSPSSGGGHEQYFGPGTRLTVT.

This clonotype was observed at least ten times. V is TRBV7-3 and J is TRBJ2-1, with D perhaps TRBD1 (5 bases). CDR3 length: 14 amino acids. The germline gives CDR1 SGHTA, CDR2 FQGTGA. The germline V and J ends were trimmed by 1 base and 6 bases, with 10 bases remaining between them. Here the CDR3 DNA reads TGTGCCAGCAGCTTAAGGGGCCCGGGCAATGAGCAGTTCTTC. Its translation: CASSLRGPGNEQFF.

This clonotype has at least ten counts. This rearrangement joins TRBV7-8 to TRBJ2-3; no definite D call. CDR1 and CDR2 (germline): SGHVS, FQNEAQ. The V end lost 0 bases, the J end lost 0 bases, and 4 bases lay between the germline ends. This CDR3 contains 14 residues. In DNA, the CDR3 is TGTGCCAGCAGCTTAGCGACTAGCACAGATACGCAGTATTTT. This translates into CASSLATSTDTQYF. The variable domain in full, completed from reference TRBV7-8 and TRBJ2-3, reads GAGVSQSPRYKVAKRGQDVALRCDPISGHVSLFWYQQALGQGPEFLTYFQNEAQLDKSGLPSDRFFAERPEGSVSTLKIQRTQQEDSAVYLCASSLATSTDTQYFGPGTRLTVL.

This clonotype was recorded at least ten times. V gene TRBV6-2 or TRBV6-3 combines with J gene TRBJ2-1; 9 nucleotides agree with TRBD2. The CDR3 loop spans 15 amino acids. The germline V gene encodes CDR1 MNHEY and CDR2 SVGEGT. V trimming: 5 bases; J trimming: 0 bases; junction bases outside the gene matches: 2. DNA of the CDR3: TGTGCCAGCAGTAAGACTAGCGGCTCCTACAATGAGCAGTTCTTC. It encodes CASSKTSGSYNEQFF.

The sample holds many counts of this clonotype. The CDR3 region has the DNA TGCGCCAGCAGCTTGGGAGCGAAAACCTACAATGAGCAGTTCTTC. It specifies CASSLGAKTYNEQFF. The chain employs TRBV5-1 and TRBJ2-1; D is ambiguous. CDR3 length equals 15 residues. V was clipped by 0 bases and J by 2 bases, with 9 bases between them. From germline, CDR1 is SGHRS and CDR2 YFSETQ.

There are many counts of this clonotype. The rearrangement links TRBV4-1 to TRBJ2-1; the D is unclear. This CDR3 has 14 residues. Trimming pared 1 base from V and 10 bases from J, leaving 14 bases between. Per the germline V gene, CDR1 is MGHRA and CDR2 is YSYEKL. CDR3 coding DNA: TGCGCCAGCAGCCAAGCTTCCCGGTCTGACGAGCAGTTCTTC. Protein: CASSQASRSDEQFF.

This clonotype was counted at least ten times. V and J are TRBV28 and TRBJ2-2; 11 nucleotides agree with TRBD1. Germline values: CDR1 MDHEN, CDR2 SYDVKM. There are 16 residues in the CDR3. J gave up 5 bases and V 4 bases, and 6 bases lay outside the gene matches. In nucleotides, the CDR3 is TGTGCCAGCAGTTCCCCGGGACAGGGGGTTACCGGGGAGCTGTTTTTT. Its protein product is CASSSPGQGVTGELFF.

This clonotype was recorded at least ten times. The chain joins TRBV18 to TRBJ1-1, with D unclear. V was shortened by 3 bases and J by 1 base, with 12 bases between the two germline ends. This CDR3 has 15 amino acids. The germline gives CDR1 KGHSH, CDR2 LQKENI. The CDR3, as DNA: TGTGCCAGCTCACCGAAGCTAGATAGGAACACTGAAGCTTTCTTT. It codes for CASSPKLDRNTEAFF.

This clonotype was recorded at least ten times. The chain employs TRBV7-2 and TRBJ2-2, with D perhaps matching TRBD1 (5 bases). V was clipped by 5 bases and J by 0 bases, with 10 bases between them. Germline V gives CDR1 SGHTA, CDR2 FQGNSA. The CDR3 covers 15 residues. The DNA for the CDR3 is TGTGCCAGCAGCAAAGACAGAGCGAACACCGGGGAGCTGTTTTTT. It translates to CASSKDRANTGELFF.

This clonotype was picked up many times. The gene calls are TRBV20-1 and TRBJ1-2; weak D call: TRBD1 (5 bases). Trimming took off 0 bases at V and 4 bases at J, with 15 bases between the two ends. CDR3 length: 15 amino acids. Per germline, CDR1 DFQATT and CDR2 SNEGSKA (reference sequence). For the CDR3, the DNA is TGCAGTGCTAGAGATAGGCCAGGGAGTTCCTATGGCTACACCTTC. This translates into CSARDRPGSSYGYTF.